The rows below give T cell receptor beta chains drawn from one sample of a study of shared clonotypes between healthy human individuals. The repertoire was sequenced with immunoSEQ multiplex PCR; TCRdb's copy has only in-frame clones and lacks some. This sample carries more than 150,000 clones, roughly 91% of them seen once, and the ten largest clones take around 0.067%. The sequenced sample was naive CD4+ T cells sorted from blood. Source of these receptors: a woman under 40 in good health. Each CDR3 is given with its conserved first and last residue. The D gene is left open where the match is weak. Only part of the rows carry a size: once, few, many, or a class if the clone is expanded.

V gene: TRBV2
D gene: -
clone size: -
J gene: TRBJ1-1
CDR3 DNA: TGTGCCAGCTCTTACGACACTGAAGCTTTCTTT
CDR3 protein: CASSYDTEAFF

V gene: TRBV7-6
D gene: TRBD1
clone size: -
J gene: TRBJ2-7
CDR3 DNA: TGTGCCAGCAGCCCCATCAGTGGGACAGGCTACGAGCAGTACTTC
CDR3 protein: CASSPISGTGYEQYF

V gene: TRBV28
D gene: -
clone size: -
J gene: TRBJ1-5
CDR3 DNA: TGTGCCAGCAGTCCCCAACTCGCTGGCAATCAGCCCCAGCATTTT
CDR3 protein: CASSPQLAGNQPQHF

V gene: TRBV28
D gene: -
clone size: -
J gene: TRBJ1-2
CDR3 DNA: TGTGCCAGCAGGGTTAGCGGTAGCTATGGCTACACCTTC
CDR3 protein: CASRVSGSYGYTF

V gene: TRBV5-5
D gene: TRBD1
clone size: -
J gene: TRBJ2-7
CDR3 DNA: TGTGCCAGCAGCTTCGGCGGGACAGGAGCGTTTGAGCAGTACTTC
CDR3 protein: CASSFGGTGAFEQYF

V gene: TRBV28
D gene: -
clone size: -
J gene: TRBJ2-7
CDR3 DNA: TGTGCCAGCTCTATGTTAATTTCGGAGCAGTACTTC
CDR3 protein: CASSMLISEQYF

V gene: TRBV5-4
D gene: -
clone size: -
J gene: TRBJ2-7
CDR3 DNA: TGTGCCAGCAGCCAAGACAGGGCGGGGACCTACGAGCAGTACTTC
CDR3 protein: CASSQDRAGTYEQYF

V gene: TRBV5-1
D gene: -
clone size: -
J gene: TRBJ2-3
CDR3 DNA: TGCGCCAGCAGCTTTGGTTCCGTCACTAGCACAGATACGCAGTATTTT
CDR3 protein: CASSFGSVTSTDTQYF

V gene: TRBV28
D gene: -
clone size: -
J gene: TRBJ1-6
CDR3 DNA: TGTGCCAGCAGTGCCTACTCGACAGGAGGGAATTCACCCCTCCACTTT
CDR3 protein: CASSAYSTGGNSPLHF

V gene: TRBV5-4
D gene: -
clone size: -
J gene: TRBJ1-1
CDR3 DNA: TGTGCCAGCAGATACGCCGACACTCCGAACACTGAAGCTTTCTTT
CDR3 protein: CASRYADTPNTEAFF

V gene: TRBV30
D gene: TRBD1
clone size: -
J gene: TRBJ1-1
CDR3 DNA: TGTGCCTGGAGTCTCATGGGACAGGGGACCTCTTTGAACACTGAAGCTTTCTTT
CDR3 protein: CAWSLMGQGTSLNTEAFF

V gene: TRBV4-1
D gene: -
clone size: -
J gene: TRBJ2-2
CDR3 DNA: TGCGCCAGCAGCCACAGCGGAGACAGCCCCTGGGGGGAGCTGTTTTTT
CDR3 protein: CASSHSGDSPWGELFF

V gene: TRBV4-1
D gene: -
clone size: -
J gene: TRBJ2-1
CDR3 DNA: TGCGCCAGCAGCCAAGACTACAATGAGCAGTTCTTC
CDR3 protein: CASSQDYNEQFF

V gene: TRBV30
D gene: -
clone size: once
J gene: TRBJ1-3
CDR3 DNA: TGTGCCTGGAGTCGCTCTGGAAACACCATATATTTT
CDR3 protein: CAWSRSGNTIYF

V gene: TRBV4-1
D gene: -
clone size: -
J gene: TRBJ1-2
CDR3 DNA: TGCGCCAGCAGCCAAGATAGTCAGCCTGATAGCTATGGCTACACCTTC
CDR3 protein: CASSQDSQPDSYGYTF

V gene: TRBV28
D gene: TRBD2
clone size: -
J gene: TRBJ2-7
CDR3 DNA: TGTGCCAGCAGTATACCCCCACTAGCGGAGTCCTACGAGCAGTACTTC
CDR3 protein: CASSIPPLAESYEQYF

V gene: TRBV5-6
D gene: TRBD2
clone size: -
J gene: TRBJ2-7
CDR3 DNA: TGTGCCAGCAGCTTGGGAGGGGCTAGCGGGCGTATCTACGAGCAGTACTTC
CDR3 protein: CASSLGGASGRIYEQYF

V gene: TRBV28
D gene: -
clone size: -
J gene: TRBJ1-1
CDR3 DNA: TGTGCCAGCAGTTTATTGGGCACCTATTCCACTGAAGCTTTCTTT
CDR3 protein: CASSLLGTYSTEAFF

V gene: TRBV9
D gene: TRBD1
clone size: -
J gene: TRBJ1-2
CDR3 DNA: TGTGCCAGCAGCAAACAGACAGGGCCAGGGGGCTACACCTTC
CDR3 protein: CASSKQTGPGGYTF

V gene: TRBV5-1
D gene: -
clone size: -
J gene: TRBJ1-1
CDR3 DNA: TGCGCCAGCAGCTCCCCTAACACTGAAGCTTTCTTT
CDR3 protein: CASSSPNTEAFF

V gene: TRBV19
D gene: -
clone size: -
J gene: TRBJ2-7
CDR3 DNA: TGTGCCAGTAGTAGGACGGCAATGGGCCAGTACTACGAGCAGTACTTC
CDR3 protein: CASSRTAMGQYYEQYF

V gene: TRBV27
D gene: -
clone size: -
J gene: TRBJ1-2
CDR3 DNA: TGTGCCAGCAGCCTAGACAGGACTAACTATGGCTACACCTTC
CDR3 protein: CASSLDRTNYGYTF

V gene: TRBV5-1
D gene: -
clone size: -
J gene: TRBJ2-7
CDR3 DNA: TGCGCCAGCAGCTCCCAGGGGTTCGAGCAGTACTTC
CDR3 protein: CASSSQGFEQYF

V gene: TRBV14
D gene: -
clone size: -
J gene: TRBJ1-3
CDR3 DNA: TGTGCCAGCTCCCCGGCCCCGGGGAGGACCATATATTTT
CDR3 protein: CASSPAPGRTIYF

V gene: TRBV19
D gene: -
clone size: once
J gene: TRBJ2-3
CDR3 DNA: TGTGCCAGTAGAGGGTCGGGGGACCCAGATACGCAGTATTTT
CDR3 protein: CASRGSGDPDTQYF

V gene: TRBV9
D gene: -
clone size: -
J gene: TRBJ2-1
CDR3 DNA: TGTGCCAGCAGCGTAGCCCCCTCCGATGAGCAGTTCTTC
CDR3 protein: CASSVAPSDEQFF

V gene: TRBV7-7
D gene: TRBD2
clone size: -
J gene: TRBJ2-2
CDR3 DNA: TGTGCCAGCAGCAACGGGGGGAACGGGGAGCTGTTTTTT
CDR3 protein: CASSNGGNGELFF

V gene: TRBV14
D gene: -
clone size: -
J gene: TRBJ2-1
CDR3 DNA: TGTGCCAGCAGCGCCCTCGGAGCGTTTGAGCAGTTCTTC
CDR3 protein: CASSALGAFEQFF

V gene: TRBV28
D gene: -
clone size: once
J gene: TRBJ2-4
CDR3 DNA: TGTGCCAGCAGTCAGATCGGTGGCATTCAGTACTTC
CDR3 protein: CASSQIGGIQYF

V gene: TRBV30
D gene: -
clone size: -
J gene: TRBJ1-2
CDR3 DNA: TGTGCCTGGAGTGTCGAAGCCGGGCACTACACCTTC
CDR3 protein: CAWSVEAGHYTF

V gene: TRBV27
D gene: -
clone size: -
J gene: TRBJ2-5
CDR3 DNA: TGTGCCAGCAGTTTATGGGGTGCACAAGAGACCCAGTACTTC
CDR3 protein: CASSLWGAQETQYF

V gene: TRBV6-4
D gene: -
clone size: -
J gene: TRBJ1-1
CDR3 DNA: TGTGCCAGCAGTGACTCCCAGGGAGGCACTGAAGCTTTCTTT
CDR3 protein: CASSDSQGGTEAFF

V gene: TRBV27
D gene: TRBD1
clone size: -
J gene: TRBJ1-1
CDR3 DNA: TGTGCCAGCAGTTTGACCGACAGGGTTGAAGCTTTCTTT
CDR3 protein: CASSLTDRVEAFF